Listed below are T cell receptor beta chains from one sample, sequenced in a study of blood T cells in healthy people across ages. TCRdb ran MiXCR on the 5' RACE reads and lists one entry per CDR3 protein. Among approximately 800,000 distinct CDR3 sequences listed, roughly 25% were seen once. This sample was shared with a second study, whose subject was T cells of mothers and their children.

Sequenced material: blood. Receptors originate from a boy between 5 and 17 years old in good health. Each CDR3 is given with its conserved first and last residue. Fields, in order: CDR3 protein, CDR3 DNA, D gene, V gene, clone size, J gene. A D gene is named only where the DNA matches it firmly. Only part of the rows carry a size: once, few, many, or a class if the clone is expanded.

CASSIERTHEQYF | TGTGCCAGCAGCATAGAGAGGACCCACGAGCAGTACTTC | NA | TRBV21-1 | NA | TRBJ2-7
CASRNLPGLAGDDTQYF | TGTGCCAGCAGAAATCTTCCGGGACTAGCGGGGGATGATACGCAGTATTTT | TRBD2 | TRBV27 | NA | TRBJ2-3
CASSLPGREVYEQYF | TGTGCCAGCAGCTTACCCGGACGGGAAGTCTACGAGCAGTACTTC | NA | TRBV5-6 | few | TRBJ2-7
CASSPGHSNTGELFF | TGTGCCAGCAGCCCAGGACATTCGAACACCGGGGAGCTGTTTTTT | NA | TRBV7-2 | NA | TRBJ2-2
CASSPGGSGYQETQYF | TGCGCCAGCAGCCCAGGGGGGAGCGGGTACCAAGAGACCCAGTACTTC | NA | TRBV4-1 | few | TRBJ2-5
CASSFSGQNIQYF | TGTGCCAGCAGCTTTTCAGGCCAAAACATTCAGTACTTC | NA | TRBV7-9 | few | TRBJ2-4
CASTTTGDNEQFF | TGTGCCAGCACCACGACAGGGGACAATGAGCAGTTCTTC | TRBD1 | TRBV7-9 | few | TRBJ2-1
CASSSVAGVLPYEQYF | TGTGCCAGCAGTTCGGTAGCGGGAGTACTCCCCTACGAGCAGTACTTC | TRBD2 | TRBV27 | few | TRBJ2-7
CITRTASTDTQYF | TGTATTACCCGGACAGCTAGCACAGATACGCAGTATTTT | NA | TRBV28 | NA | TRBJ2-3
CSARDKVLGNQPQHF | TGCAGTGCTAGAGATAAGGTTCTGGGCAATCAGCCCCAGCATTTT | NA | TRBV20-1 | few | TRBJ1-5
CASSSPGGGEQYF | TGTGCCAGCAGCTCGCCGGGGGGTGGCGAGCAGTACTTC | TRBD2 | TRBV7-9 | NA | TRBJ2-7
CASSAGLVRETQYF | TGTGCCAGCAGTGCAGGGTTGGTACGGGAGACCCAGTACTTC | NA | TRBV6-5 | few | TRBJ2-5
CASSTMMDRVAKNIQYF | TGTGCCAGCAGCACGATGATGGACAGGGTTGCCAAAAACATTCAGTACTTC | NA | TRBV21-1 | NA | TRBJ2-4
CASSPGLAGELTYEQYF | TGTGCCAGCAGTCCCGGACTAGCGGGAGAACTCACCTACGAGCAGTACTTC | TRBD2 | TRBV28 | NA | TRBJ2-7
CASQKWDRAHEQFF | TGTGCCAGTCAGAAGTGGGACAGGGCCCATGAGCAGTTCTTC | TRBD1 | TRBV25-1 | few | TRBJ2-1
CSVVPGPGTEAFF | TGCAGCGTAGTTCCAGGTCCCGGCACTGAAGCTTTCTTT | NA | TRBV29-1 | NA | TRBJ1-1
CASSPRAFTDTQYF | TGCGCCAGCAGCCCCCGGGCCTTCACAGATACGCAGTATTTT | NA | TRBV5-1 | NA | TRBJ2-3
CASSEGTGNEKLFF | TGTGCCAGCAGTGAAGGGACAGGGAATGAAAAACTGTTTTTT | TRBD1 | TRBV2 | many | TRBJ1-4
CASSGGLAGAYNEQFF | TGCGCCAGCAGCGGGGGACTAGCGGGGGCGTACAATGAGCAGTTCTTC | TRBD2 | TRBV5-1 | NA | TRBJ2-1
CATSGYKDGTTNEKLFF | TGTGCCACCAGCGGTTACAAAGACGGGACAACTAATGAAAAACTGTTTTTT | NA | TRBV15 | few | TRBJ1-4
CSVEDLERRIYNEQFF | TGCAGCGTTGAAGATCTTGAGAGACGCATATACAATGAGCAGTTCTTC | NA | TRBV29-1 | NA | TRBJ2-1
CASRGVAGPLSYNEQFF | TGTGCCAGCAGGGGAGTGGCGGGACCCCTCTCCTACAATGAGCAGTTCTTC | NA | TRBV12-3/TRBV12-4 | NA | TRBJ2-1
CASSLLREAYEQYF | TGTGCCAGCAGTTTATTGAGGGAGGCCTACGAGCAGTACTTC | NA | TRBV27 | few | TRBJ2-7
CASSLLSGGSPFYEQYF | TGTGCCAGCAGTTTACTGTCGGGCGGGAGTCCTTTTTACGAGCAGTACTTC | TRBD2 | TRBV28 | once | TRBJ2-7
CSVWAGGDRDSYGYTF | TGCAGCGTTTGGGCGGGGGGGGACAGAGATTCGTATGGCTACACCTTC | TRBD1 | TRBV29-1 | NA | TRBJ1-2
CASSSGLPRGYNEQFF | TGTGCCAGCAGTTCCGGACTGCCGAGGGGATACAATGAGCAGTTCTTC | NA | TRBV12-3/TRBV12-4 | NA | TRBJ2-1
CASSYGLAGSYEQYF | TGCGCCAGCAGCTATGGATTAGCGGGGTCCTACGAGCAGTACTTC | TRBD2 | TRBV5-1 | few | TRBJ2-7
CASSLTIGTRHGETQYF | TGTGCCAGCAGTTTAACTATCGGGACTAGGCATGGAGAGACCCAGTACTTC | TRBD2 | TRBV27 | few | TRBJ2-5
CASSFPGVQETQYF | TGTGCCAGCAGCTTCCCCGGAGTTCAAGAGACCCAGTACTTC | NA | TRBV7-2 | NA | TRBJ2-5
CASKKGLAGASVQFF | TGTGCCAGCAAAAAGGGGCTAGCGGGAGCTTCGGTGCAGTTCTTC | TRBD2 | TRBV6-5 | few | TRBJ2-1
CASSLEVGGAHYGYTF | TGTGCCAGCAGTTTAGAGGTAGGGGGCGCTCACTATGGCTACACCTTC | TRBD1 | TRBV12-3/TRBV12-4 | few | TRBJ1-2
CASSLGGDEKETQYF | TGTGCCAGCAGCTTAGGAGGGGACGAGAAAGAGACCCAGTACTTC | NA | TRBV7-2 | NA | TRBJ2-5
CAQAEAARDEQFF | TGTGCCCAAGCAGAAGCCGCCCGTGATGAGCAGTTCTTC | NA | TRBV2 | NA | TRBJ2-1
CSATLGVSYNEQFF | TGCAGTGCCACACTCGGGGTCTCCTACAATGAGCAGTTCTTC | NA | TRBV20-1 | NA | TRBJ2-1
CASSSSGYEETQYF | TGCGCCAGCAGTTCTAGCGGGTACGAAGAGACCCAGTACTTC | TRBD2 | TRBV4-3 | NA | TRBJ2-5
CSADRDVTEAFF | TGCAGCGCGGACAGAGATGTGACTGAAGCTTTCTTT | NA | TRBV29-1 | few | TRBJ1-1
CASSYRKKGQGANTGELFF | TGTGCCAGCAGCTATAGGAAGAAGGGGCAGGGGGCCAACACCGGGGAGCTGTTTTTT | TRBD1 | TRBV7-2 | NA | TRBJ2-2
CASSLGLARTGELFF | TGCGCCAGCAGCTTGGGACTAGCCAGGACCGGGGAGCTGTTTTTT | TRBD2 | TRBV5-1 | NA | TRBJ2-2
CASSLAWGTEAFF | TGTGCCAGCAGCTTAGCGTGGGGCACTGAAGCTTTCTTT | NA | TRBV7-2 | few | TRBJ1-1
CASSSGDRQAFF | TGTGCCAGCAGCTCGGGGGACAGGCAAGCTTTCTTT | TRBD1 | TRBV7-9 | few | TRBJ1-1
CASSYDRGSRGDEQFF | TGTGCCAGCAGTTACGACCGAGGGTCCAGGGGGGATGAGCAGTTCTTC | NA | TRBV6-6 | NA | TRBJ2-1
CASSVGTTSTNEKLFF | TGCGCCAGCAGCGTCGGGACAACCTCAACTAATGAAAAACTGTTTTTT | NA | TRBV5-1 | NA | TRBJ1-4
CSARGQAAYNEQFF | TGCAGTGCTAGGGGACAGGCAGCCTACAATGAGCAGTTCTTC | TRBD1 | TRBV20-1 | NA | TRBJ2-1
CASSFDRVAETQYF | TGTGCCAGCAGTTTCGACAGGGTTGCGGAGACCCAGTACTTC | TRBD1 | TRBV27 | few | TRBJ2-5
CARRDRIYTEAFF | TGTGCCAGACGAGACAGGATTTACACTGAAGCTTTCTTT | NA | TRBV2 | NA | TRBJ1-1
CAGGWGQETQYF | TGTGCCGGCGGATGGGGACAAGAGACCCAGTACTTC | NA | TRBV7-9 | NA | TRBJ2-5
CASTPSGSFYNEQFF | TGTGCCAGCACCCCTAGCGGGAGTTTCTACAATGAGCAGTTCTTC | TRBD2 | TRBV28 | few | TRBJ2-1
CASSSGLAGSSYNEQFF | TGTGCCAGCAGTTCCGGACTAGCGGGGAGCTCCTACAATGAGCAGTTCTTC | TRBD2 | TRBV28 | NA | TRBJ2-1